These 3 T cell receptor beta chains were sequenced from one sample in a study of cytomegalovirus exposure and HLA in healthy donors. Assay: immunoSEQ multiplex PCR; the TCRdb copy retains only in-frame clones and omits some. This sample yields around 100,000 clones, of which 85% are seen a single time; approximately 22% belongs to the top ten. Specimen: PBMCs. These receptors came from a man aged 18 to 30 in good health and CMV-seropositive.

The J gene is TRBJ1-1, the V gene TRBV5-1, with 7 positions matching TRBD1. Germline lookup yields CDR1 SGHRS and CDR2 YFSETQ. The junction had 9 bases not matched to a gene; V was cut back by 0 bases and J by 4 bases. The CDR3 runs to 16 residues. CDR3 sequence reads: CASSLEAGGEGTEAFF. The CDR3 DNA is TGCGCCAGCAGCTTGGAGGCAGGGGGTGAGGGCACTGAAGCTTTCTTT.

This clone was seen a single time. The chain employs TRBV13 and TRBJ2-1; TRBD2 matches at 8 bases. Trimming cost V 6 bases and J 1 base; bases outside gene matches: 11. Germline assignment: CDR1 PRHDT and CDR2 FYEKMQ (reference sequence). The CDR3 runs to 17 residues. CDR3 nucleotide sequence: TGTGCCAGCAGAGACCGGGGGGGGCTAAGATCCTACAATGAGCAGTTCTTC. This sequence encodes CASRDRGGLRSYNEQFF.

The J gene is TRBJ2-5, the V gene TRBV4-1; 7 bases align to TRBD1. After removal of 4 bases from V and 1 base from J, the junction contained 9 bases not matched to a gene. Germline V gene lookup returns CDR1 MGHRA and CDR2 YSYEKL. CDR3 length: 16 amino acids. The CDR3 spells CASSLGSTGSQETQYF. The CDR3 DNA sequence: TGCGCCAGCAGCCTAGGGTCGACAGGGAGCCAAGAGACCCAGTACTTC.